The next 24 T cell receptor beta chains were all read from a single sample in a study of T cell responses to AZD1222 COVID-19 vaccine. Some clones are missing from TCRdb's copy, which holds only in-frame ones; the method was immunoSEQ multiplex PCR. The data contain more than 70,000 clones, 88% of them seen just once; the ten biggest clones take up roughly 15%. The sample here was peripheral blood, taken on day 0 of AZD1222 vaccination. Receptor source: an adult in good health.

The chain uses TRBV6-5 and TRBJ1-1; D uncertain. V lost 0 bases and J 1 base, leaving 6 bases between the germline ends. CDR3 length: 14 amino acids. Germline-derived CDR1 and CDR2 are MNHEY and SVGAGI. The CDR3 bases are TGTGCCAGCAGTTACTCGACCGCGAACACTGAAGCTTTCTTT. Protein sequence: CASSYSTANTEAFF.

This clone was counted between two and nine times. Here the CDR3 reads CASSLGTGFYGYTF. The DNA for the CDR3 is TGTGCCAGCAGCTTGGGGACGGGATTCTATGGCTACACCTTC. The chain couples TRBV5-4 to TRBJ1-2; D is undetermined. The CDR3 extends over 14 amino acids. The V gene's germline CDR1 is SGHNT and CDR2 YYREEE (reference sequence). V shed 0 bases and J shed 4 bases, with 10 bases lying between them.

J is TRBJ2-1 and V is TRBV29-1; 7 bases align to TRBD2. The V segment lost 5 bases and the J segment 4 bases; nucleotides outside the gene matches: 5. Germline V CDR1 and CDR2: SQVTM, ANQGSEA. This CDR3 spans 13 amino acids. CDR3 in DNA: TGCAGCGTTCGTCCTAGCGGATACAATGAGCAGTTCTTC. Translated, it gives CSVRPSGYNEQFF.

The chain recombines TRBV6-5 with TRBJ1-1; D may be TRBD1 (6 bases). The CDR3 length is 13 residues. In germline, CDR1 is MNHEY, CDR2 SVGAGI. With 0 bases removed from V and 10 bases from J, the gap between germline ends came to 12 bases. This CDR3 is CASSYSDRPGAFF. Here the CDR3 DNA reads TGTGCCAGCAGTTACTCTGACAGGCCAGGAGCTTTCTTT.

This rearrangement joins TRBV7-2 to TRBJ1-2; possibly TRBD1 for D (5 bases). The V gene lost 5 bases and the J gene lost 2 bases, with 21 bases spanning the gap. Germline V CDR1 and CDR2: SGHTA, FQGNSA. This CDR3 is built from 17 residues. The CDR3 DNA is TGTGCCAGCAGCCCAATTGGAGGAAGGGGTAGAAACTATGGCTACACCTTC. It is translated as CASSPIGGRGRNYGYTF.

V usage is TRBV28 and J usage is TRBJ1-4; TRBD1 aligns across 8 bases. Germline V gene lookup returns CDR1 MDHEN and CDR2 SYDVKM. Germline trimming cut 5 bases from V and 7 bases from J; bases unmatched to any gene: 9. The CDR3 loop spans 15 amino acids. CDR3 DNA sequence: TGTGCCAGCAGTGCGCGACAGGGGTTGGGTGAAAAACTGTTTTTT. Translated: CASSARQGLGEKLFF.

The chain recombines TRBV19 with TRBJ2-7; 9 nucleotides align to TRBD2. CDR1 and CDR2 (germline): LNHDA, SQIVND (reference sequence). The CDR3 is 15 residues long. J lost 3 bases, V lost 1 base, and 4 bases had no gene match. This CDR3 is CASSIVSGSVYEQYF. The CDR3 nucleotides are TGTGCCAGTAGTATAGTTAGCGGGAGTGTCTACGAGCAGTACTTC.

This clone was detected only once. This chain links TRBV6-5 with TRBJ2-1, with D possibly TRBD1 on 5 matching bases. Germline CDR1 reads MNHEY; CDR2 reads SVGAGI. The CDR3 runs to 14 residues. The germline V and J ends were trimmed by 0 bases and 7 bases, with 10 bases remaining between them. DNA for the CDR3: TGTGCCAGCAGTTACTCTGGGCAGGGAAATGAGCAGTTCTTC. Protein product: CASSYSGQGNEQFF.

The rearrangement links TRBV16 to TRBJ2-7, with 9 bases aligning to TRBD1. Germline V gives CDR1 KGHSY, CDR2 FQNENV. The CDR3 covers 16 residues. Unmatched junction bases numbered 6, after V lost 1 base and J lost 2 bases. For the CDR3, the DNA is TGTGCCAGCAGCCAATACTGGGGACAGGGAGCCTACGAGCAGTACTTC. It is translated as CASSQYWGQGAYEQYF.

This clone appeared a few times. This chain uses TRBV2 with TRBJ1-2; D unclear. The CDR3 covers 12 residues. Looked up from germline, CDR1 is SNHLY and CDR2 is FYNNEI. V lost 4 bases, J lost 8 bases, and 11 bases lay in between. The CDR3 DNA is TGTGCCAGCAGTGCGGAATACGGGGGCTACACCTTC. It codes for CASSAEYGGYTF.

The chain couples TRBV5-6 to TRBJ2-6; D might be TRBD1 (6 bases). The CDR3 contains 15 residues. CDR1 and CDR2 from the germline V gene are SGHDT and YYEEEE. V lost 3 bases to trimming and J lost 1 base, with 8 bases between them. CDR3 coding DNA: TGTGCCAGCAGCTCACAGGGTTCTGGGGCCAACGTCCTGACTTTC. Protein: CASSSQGSGANVLTF.

The CDR3 loop is CASSFSGPQPQHF. CDR3 in DNA: TGTGCCAGCAGTTTCTCAGGGCCTCAGCCCCAGCATTTT. This chain joins TRBV12-3 or TRBV12-4 and TRBJ1-5; a possible D gene is TRBD1 (5 bases). The length of the CDR3 is 13 residues. Trimming cost V 3 bases and J 6 bases, with 9 bases left between them.

This clone was seen once. This chain links TRBV9 with TRBJ1-5; D ambiguous. Trimming stripped 4 bases from V and 0 bases from J, with 5 bases between. The length of the CDR3 is 13 residues. Germline V CDR1 and CDR2: SGDLS, YYNGEE. The CDR3 sequence is CASSQNSNQPQHF. CDR3 bases: TGTGCCAGCAGCCAGAATAGCAATCAGCCCCAGCATTTT.

The chain has TRBV4-1 and TRBJ1-1; no reliable D call. The V gene lost 0 bases and the J gene lost 1 base, with 9 bases spanning the gap. The CDR3 is made up of 15 amino acids. The germline V gene encodes CDR1 MGHRA and CDR2 YSYEKL. This CDR3 is CASSQDFPKNTEAFF. For the CDR3, the DNA is TGCGCCAGCAGCCAAGATTTCCCTAAGAACACTGAAGCTTTCTTT.

This chain uses TRBV5-4 with TRBJ2-5; maybe TRBD2 (7 bases). Trimming removed 9 bases from V and 1 base from J, with 16 bases in between. The CDR3 spans 14 residues. Per the germline V gene, CDR1 is SGHNT and CDR2 is YYREEE (reference sequence). The CDR3 DNA sequence: TGTGCCACCACGACAGGCGGGGGCCAAGAGACCCAGTACTTC. Its translation: CATTTGGGQETQYF.

J is TRBJ2-1 and V is TRBV18, with D perhaps matching TRBD2 (6 bases). V lost 8 bases and J lost 3, with 23 bases in between. The CDR3 has 17 amino acids. Germline loops: CDR1 KGHSH, CDR2 LQKENI. The CDR3 sequence is CASTPSTADYLYNEQFF. The CDR3 DNA reads as TGTGCCAGCACTCCTTCTACCGCGGACTACCTCTACAATGAGCAGTTCTTC.

V gene TRBV24-1 combines with J gene TRBJ1-2; 8 bases agree with TRBD1. CDR3 length: 14 amino acids. CDR1 and CDR2 from the germline V gene are KGHDR and SFDVKD. J was trimmed by 1 base and V by 7 bases; bases with no gene match: 4. The CDR3 reads CATSGTGYNYGYTF. CDR3 in DNA: TGTGCCACCAGCGGGACAGGCTATAACTATGGCTACACCTTC.

The chain employs TRBV12-3 or TRBV12-4 and TRBJ1-1; 8 bases agree with TRBD1. The length of the CDR3 is 13 residues. V was pared by 3 bases and J by 7 bases, with 4 bases of the junction left unmatched. CDR3 in DNA: TGTGCCAGCAGTTTTGGACAGGGTGGTGAAGCTTTCTTT. Protein: CASSFGQGGEAFF.

The chain uses TRBV5-1 and TRBJ2-2, with 9 bases identical to TRBD1. CDR1 is SGHRS and CDR2 is YFSETQ in the germline V gene. Trimming took 4 bases from V and 3 from J; bases not matched to a gene: 4. The CDR3 is 15 amino acids. The chain's CDR3 is CASSVRDRDTGELFF. The DNA of the CDR3 is TGCGCCAGCAGCGTCCGGGACAGGGACACCGGGGAGCTGTTTTTT.

This chain uses TRBV6-5 with TRBJ1-2; D is unresolved. CDR3 length: 15 residues. V dropped 5 bases and J dropped 9 bases, with 22 bases sitting between them. The germline CDR1 and CDR2 sequences are MNHEY and SVGAGI. This chain's CDR3 is CASSPPRELGSRYTF. The DNA for the CDR3 is TGTGCCAGCAGTCCCCCCCGAGAGTTGGGCTCTCGCTACACCTTC.

The chain has TRBV28 and TRBJ1-4; the match to TRBD1 covers 7 bases. The V gene end was trimmed by 2 bases and the J gene end by 8 bases; junction bases not matched to a gene: 8. Per the germline V gene, CDR1 is MDHEN and CDR2 is SYDVKM. CDR3 length equals 15 residues. The CDR3 region is CASSLPGGLKEKLFF. CDR3 coding DNA: TGTGCCAGCAGTTTACCAGGGGGTCTAAAAGAAAAACTGTTTTTT.

The chain combines TRBV12-3 or TRBV12-4 with TRBJ1-2; a possible D gene is TRBD1 (5 bases). The length of the CDR3 is 13 residues. The germline V and J ends were trimmed by 6 bases and 4 bases, with 12 bases remaining between them. The CDR3 here is CASSLTEFYGYTF. In DNA form, the CDR3 reads TGTGCCAGCAGCCTGACAGAATTCTATGGCTACACCTTC.

The chain links TRBV27 to TRBJ1-1, with a tentative D call TRBD1 (5 bases). CDR1 and CDR2 (germline): MNHEY, SMNVEV (reference sequence). Trimming shortened V by 4 bases and J by 1 base, and 13 bases separated the two germline ends. The CDR3 has 15 amino acids. CDR3 region: CASSSAGLRNTEAFF. The CDR3 region has the DNA TGTGCCAGCAGTTCAGCGGGACTCAGGAACACTGAAGCTTTCTTT.

The rearrangement joins TRBV19 to TRBJ1-4, with 9 bases identical to TRBD1. The trim removed 7 bases at V and 8 bases at J, leaving 17 bases unmatched. The CDR3 is 17 amino acids. Germline V gene sequence: CDR1 LNHDA, CDR2 SQIVND (reference sequence). The CDR3 DNA follows: TGTGCCAGTACGAAGTCGGACAGGGGAATGATTGAAGAAAAACTGTTTTTT. It is translated as CASTKSDRGMIEEKLFF.